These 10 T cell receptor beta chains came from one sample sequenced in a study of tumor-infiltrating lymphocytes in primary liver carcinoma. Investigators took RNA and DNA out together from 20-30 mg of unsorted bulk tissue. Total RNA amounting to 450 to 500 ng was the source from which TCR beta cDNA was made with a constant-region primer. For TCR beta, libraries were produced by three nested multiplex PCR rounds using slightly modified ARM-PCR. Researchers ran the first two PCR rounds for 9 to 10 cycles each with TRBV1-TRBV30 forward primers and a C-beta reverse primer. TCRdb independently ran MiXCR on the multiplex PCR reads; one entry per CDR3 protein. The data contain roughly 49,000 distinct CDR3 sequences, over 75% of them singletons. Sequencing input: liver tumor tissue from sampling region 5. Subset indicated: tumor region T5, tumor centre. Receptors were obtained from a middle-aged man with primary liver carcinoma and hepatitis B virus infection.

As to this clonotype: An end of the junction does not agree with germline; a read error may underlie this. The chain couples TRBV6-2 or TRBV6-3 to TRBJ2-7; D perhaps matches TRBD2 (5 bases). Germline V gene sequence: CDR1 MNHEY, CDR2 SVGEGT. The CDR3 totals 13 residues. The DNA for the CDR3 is TGTACCAGCAGTCTCCCGGGGAAAGATCAGCAGTACTTC. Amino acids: CTSSLPGKDQQYF.

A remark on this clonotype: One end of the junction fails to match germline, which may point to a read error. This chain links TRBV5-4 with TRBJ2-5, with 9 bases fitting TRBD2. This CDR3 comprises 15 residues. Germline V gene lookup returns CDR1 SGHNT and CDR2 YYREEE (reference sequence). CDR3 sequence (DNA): TGTGCCATCAGCGGAAAGACTAGCGGACAAGAGACCCAGTACTTC. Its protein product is CAISGKTSGQETQYF.

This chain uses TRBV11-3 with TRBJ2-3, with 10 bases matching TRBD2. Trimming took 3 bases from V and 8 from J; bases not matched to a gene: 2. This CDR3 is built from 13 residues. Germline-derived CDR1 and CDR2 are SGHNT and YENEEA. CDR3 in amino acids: CASSFSGRSTQYF. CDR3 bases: TGTGCCAGCAGCTTTAGCGGGAGGAGTACGCAGTATTTT.

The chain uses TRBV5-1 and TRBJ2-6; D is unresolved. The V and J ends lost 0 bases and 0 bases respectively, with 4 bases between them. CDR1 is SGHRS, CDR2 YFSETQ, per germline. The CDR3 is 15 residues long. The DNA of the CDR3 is TGCGCCAGCAGCTTGGAAAGCTCTGGGGCCAACGTCCTGACTTTC. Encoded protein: CASSLESSGANVLTF.

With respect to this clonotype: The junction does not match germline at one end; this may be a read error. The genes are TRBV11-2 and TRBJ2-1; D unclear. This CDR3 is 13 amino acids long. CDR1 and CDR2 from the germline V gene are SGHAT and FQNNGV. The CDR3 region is CAISLGRNNEQFF. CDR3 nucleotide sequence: TGTGCCATCAGCTTAGGCAGGAACAATGAACAGTTCTTC.

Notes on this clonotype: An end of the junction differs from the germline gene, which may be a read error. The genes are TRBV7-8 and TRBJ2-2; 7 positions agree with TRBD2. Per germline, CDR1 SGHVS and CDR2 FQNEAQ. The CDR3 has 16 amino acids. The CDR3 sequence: CTSRYGTTGNTGELFF. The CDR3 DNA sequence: TGTACCAGCAGATACGGGACTACCGGGAACACCGGGGAGCTGTTTTTT.

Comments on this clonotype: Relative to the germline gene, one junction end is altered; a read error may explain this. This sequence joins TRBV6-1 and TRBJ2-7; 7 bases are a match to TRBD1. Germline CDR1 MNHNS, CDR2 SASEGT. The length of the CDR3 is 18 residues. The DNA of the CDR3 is TGTACCAGCAGTGAAGAGTCAAACAGGGGTATGGGCTCCTACGGGCAGTACTTC. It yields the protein CTSSEESNRGMGSYGQYF.

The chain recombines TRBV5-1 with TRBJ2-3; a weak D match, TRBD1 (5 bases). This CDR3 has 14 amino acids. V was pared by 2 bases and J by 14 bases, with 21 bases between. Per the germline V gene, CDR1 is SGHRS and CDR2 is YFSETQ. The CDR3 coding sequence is TGCGCCAGCAGCTTTAATGACAGTCCGCATGCGCTGTATTTT. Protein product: CASSFNDSPHALYF.

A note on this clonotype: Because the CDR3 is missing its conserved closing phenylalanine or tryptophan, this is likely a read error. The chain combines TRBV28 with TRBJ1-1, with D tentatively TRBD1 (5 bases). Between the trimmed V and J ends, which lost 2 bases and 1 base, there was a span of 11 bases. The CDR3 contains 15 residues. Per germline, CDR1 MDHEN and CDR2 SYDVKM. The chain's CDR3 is CASSLATTGNTEAFL. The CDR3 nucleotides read TGTGCCAGCAGTTTAGCAACAACAGGGAACACTGAAGCTTTCCTA.

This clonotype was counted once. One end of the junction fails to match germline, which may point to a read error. The CDR3 sequence is CTSSWKGLAGGLSSYNEQFF. In nucleotides, the CDR3 is TGTACCAGCAGCTGGAAAGGGCTAGCGGGAGGTTTGAGCTCCTACAATGAGCAGTTCTTC. The chain recombines TRBV13 with TRBJ2-1; 11 positions match TRBD2. The CDR3 covers 20 residues. Per germline, CDR1 PRHDT and CDR2 FYEKMQ (reference sequence).